A selection of T cell receptor beta chains follows, all from one sample in a study of siplizumab effects on memory and regulatory T cells. Libraries were prepared by immunoSEQ multiplex PCR; TCRdb keeps only in-frame clonotypes and omits some of them. This sample yields fewer than 110,000 clones, of which 80% to 95% are seen a single time; 12% belongs to the top ten. Specimen: non-Treg CD4+ T cells sorted from blood. All receptors derive from a human donor in good health. CDR3s include the opening cysteine and the closing phenylalanine or tryptophan. The D gene is left open where the match is weak. A row's size may be missing; if present it is once, few, many or a size class.

D: .
J: TRBJ2-2
V: TRBV19
size: .
DNA: TGTGCCAGTAGTATTTTGGAGTTTTTCCCCCGCGGGGAGCTGTTTTTT
CDR3: CASSILEFFPRGELFF

D: .
J: TRBJ2-7
V: TRBV5-1
size: .
DNA: TGCGCCAGCAGCGAGGGATACCCTACCTACGAGCAGTACTTC
CDR3: CASSEGYPTYEQYF

D: TRBD1
J: TRBJ1-5
V: TRBV6-5
size: .
DNA: TGTGCCAGCAGACAGGGGGTTAATACGCCCCAGCATTTT
CDR3: CASRQGVNTPQHF

D: .
J: TRBJ2-3
V: TRBV29-1
size: .
DNA: TGCAGCGTTGCTGTAAACACGCAGTATTTT
CDR3: CSVAVNTQYF

D: .
J: TRBJ2-5
V: TRBV5-6
size: .
DNA: TGTGCCAGCAGCCCGAGGTCGAGTAGTTACGGACGGGGTGAGACCCAGTACTTC
CDR3: CASSPRSSSYGRGETQYF

D: .
J: TRBJ2-7
V: TRBV19
size: .
DNA: TGTGCCAGTAGTATTCAGAGCGGAAGCTCCTACGAGCAGTACTTC
CDR3: CASSIQSGSSYEQYF

D: TRBD1
J: TRBJ2-7
V: TRBV6-1
size: .
DNA: TGTGCCAGCACCAGAACAGGACAGGGTGAATACGAGCAGTACTTC
CDR3: CASTRTGQGEYEQYF

D: .
J: TRBJ2-7
V: TRBV5-4
size: .
DNA: TGTGCCAGCAGCTTGAAGCGGAACGAGGACGAGCAGTACTTC
CDR3: CASSLKRNEDEQYF

D: .
J: TRBJ1-4
V: TRBV5-1
size: once
DNA: TGCGCCAGCAGCAAGTCCCCGACTCTCGTCTCGGATGAAAAACTGTTTTTT
CDR3: CASSKSPTLVSDEKLFF

D: .
J: TRBJ1-1
V: TRBV5-1
size: .
DNA: TGCGCCAGCAGCCCATTAAGAGCCACTGAAGCTTTCTTT
CDR3: CASSPLRATEAFF

D: .
J: TRBJ1-1
V: TRBV5-1
size: .
DNA: TGCGCCAGCAGCTTAAACACTGAAGCTTTCTTT
CDR3: CASSLNTEAFF

D: TRBD1
J: TRBJ2-1
V: TRBV7-9
size: .
DNA: TGTGCCAGCAGCCCACCGGGACAGGGGCCAGGGGGCGAGCAGTTCTTC
CDR3: CASSPPGQGPGGEQFF

D: .
J: TRBJ1-1
V: TRBV28
size: few
DNA: TGTGCCAGCAGTCAACTCACAGGGGAAGCTTTCTTT
CDR3: CASSQLTGEAFF

D: .
J: TRBJ2-2
V: TRBV6-5
size: .
DNA: TGTGCCAGCAGAACAGACACCTCGAACACCGGGGAGCTGTTTTTT
CDR3: CASRTDTSNTGELFF

D: .
J: TRBJ2-7
V: TRBV6-1
size: .
DNA: TGTGCCAGCATCCGCTCACCCAGGGCCCTCTACGAGCAGTACTTC
CDR3: CASIRSPRALYEQYF

D: .
J: TRBJ2-2
V: TRBV7-9
size: few
DNA: TGTGCCAGCACTCGTGGATCTAGCGAGGCCGGGGAGCTGTTTTTT
CDR3: CASTRGSSEAGELFF

D: TRBD2
J: TRBJ2-1
V: TRBV7-9
size: .
DNA: TGTGCCAGCAGCTTAAGCGGGAGCGGCAGTGAGCAGTTCTTC
CDR3: CASSLSGSGSEQFF

D: TRBD2
J: TRBJ2-2
V: TRBV6-6
size: .
DNA: TGTGCCAGCAAGCGGGACGGCGCGAACACCGGGGAGCTGTTTTTT
CDR3: CASKRDGANTGELFF

D: .
J: TRBJ2-7
V: TRBV7-9
size: .
DNA: TGTGCCAGCAGCTTAGGTGCATACGAGCAGTACTTC
CDR3: CASSLGAYEQYF

D: .
J: TRBJ2-2
V: TRBV9
size: .
DNA: TGTGCCAGCAGCGTAGTTTTCTCTAGCGGGGAGCTGTTTTTT
CDR3: CASSVVFSSGELFF

D: TRBD1
J: TRBJ2-5
V: TRBV7-3
size: .
DNA: TGTGCCAGCAGCCCGCGACAACCAACAGGGGAGCGGGAGACCCAGTACTTC
CDR3: CASSPRQPTGERETQYF

D: TRBD2
J: TRBJ2-3
V: TRBV23-1
size: .
DNA: TGCGCCAGCAGTCAAATAAGGACAGGGCTTCTCCAAGCGGGAGGGGACACAGATACGCAGTATTTT
CDR3: CASSQIRTGLLQAGGDTDTQYF

D: TRBD1
J: TRBJ2-2
V: TRBV27
size: .
DNA: TGTGCCAGCAGACAGGGGCTGAACACCGGGGAGCTGTTTTTT
CDR3: CASRQGLNTGELFF

D: TRBD2
J: TRBJ2-3
V: TRBV7-9
size: .
DNA: TGTGCCAGCAGCTCCCGGGGGGGGGCTAGCGCCTATAGCACAGATACGCAGTATTTT
CDR3: CASSSRGGASAYSTDTQYF

D: .
J: TRBJ1-1
V: TRBV2
size: .
DNA: TGTGCCAGCATTCAGGGTTCCACTGAAGCTTTCTTT
CDR3: CASIQGSTEAFF

D: .
J: TRBJ1-5
V: TRBV15
size: .
DNA: TGTGCCACCAGCGGGGGGGGAGGTCAGCCCCAGCATTTT
CDR3: CATSGGGGQPQHF

D: .
J: TRBJ2-3
V: TRBV5-1
size: .
DNA: TGCGCCAGCAGACCAAGCACAGATACGCAGTATTTT
CDR3: CASRPSTDTQYF

D: TRBD1
J: TRBJ2-7
V: TRBV19
size: .
DNA: TGTGCCAGTAGCCCTACAGGGGGTGTCTACGAGCAGTACTTC
CDR3: CASSPTGGVYEQYF